The 6 T cell receptor beta chains in this list originate from one sample, sequenced in a study of blood T cell repertoires in COVID-19. Sequencing was performed with immunoSEQ multiplex PCR; in TCRdb, only in-frame clones are kept and a portion is missing. The sample has 200,000 to 250,000 clones; around four fifths are singletons. Sequenced input: peripheral blood. These receptors came from a man aged 50 to 60 with acute or convalescent COVID-19.

The V and J genes are TRBV10-3 and TRBJ2-1, with 8 nucleotides matching TRBD2. This CDR3 has 14 amino acids. CDR1 ENHRY and CDR2 SYGVKD come from the germline V gene. V was pared by 3 bases and J by 4 bases, with 2 bases of the junction left unmatched. The CDR3 coding sequence is TGTGCCATCAGTGAAACTAGCGGATACAATGAGCAGTTCTTC. Its protein product is CAISETSGYNEQFF.

J is TRBJ1-2 and V is TRBV6-5; the D gene is possibly TRBD1 (5 bases). Deletions cut 4 bases from V and 2 bases from J, with 14 bases between. The CDR3 is 15 amino acids. Germline-derived CDR1 and CDR2 are MNHEY and SVGAGI. Here the CDR3 reads CASSSVARGNYGYTF. The DNA for the CDR3 is TGTGCCAGCAGTTCCGTAGCAAGGGGAAACTATGGCTACACCTTC.

The rearrangement uses TRBV27 and TRBJ1-1; D may be TRBD1 (5 bases). This CDR3 spans 17 amino acids. Germline values: CDR1 MNHEY, CDR2 SMNVEV (reference sequence). The V end lost 2 bases, the J end lost 0 bases, and 16 bases lay between the germline ends. The CDR3 loop reads CASSLTAGWGVNTEAFF. The CDR3 DNA follows: TGTGCCAGCAGTTTAACCGCAGGGTGGGGTGTGAACACTGAAGCTTTCTTT.

This clone has only one observation. The chain uses TRBV6-4 and TRBJ1-2; 9 bases are a match to TRBD1. The V gene's germline CDR1 is MRHNA and CDR2 SNTAGT. The CDR3 spans 14 residues. V gave up 6 bases and J gave up 4 bases; unmatched junction bases: 6. The DNA of the CDR3 is TGTGCCAGCAGACCCGGGACAGGGTCCTATGGCTACACCTTC. Protein: CASRPGTGSYGYTF.

The chain employs TRBV19 and TRBJ2-2, with TRBD1 matching over 8 bases. The CDR3 contains 14 residues. From germline, CDR1 is LNHDA and CDR2 SQIVND (reference sequence). Trimming removed 8 bases from V and 2 bases from J; junction bases left unmatched: 4. CDR3 protein: CASFGQGNTGELFF. The CDR3 DNA is TGTGCCAGTTTTGGACAGGGCAACACCGGGGAGCTGTTTTTT.

The sample holds one count of this clone. The V gene is TRBV5-1, the J gene TRBJ2-3; 7 bases match TRBD1. CDR1 and CDR2 from the germline V gene are SGHRS and YFSETQ. This CDR3 contains 14 residues. V lost 4 bases and J lost 0; bases outside the gene matches: 2. The CDR3 here is CASSLQGSTDTQYF. CDR3 in DNA: TGCGCCAGCAGCCTACAGGGGAGCACAGATACGCAGTATTTT.